These T cell receptor beta chains were read from a single sample in a study of blood T cells in healthy people across ages. One entry per CDR3 protein, called by TCRdb with MiXCR from the 5' RACE reads. The data show nearly 800,000 distinct CDR3 sequences, more than 20% seen once. This same sample was also part of a study on T cells of mothers and their children.

Sequencing input: blood. These receptors all come from a boy between 5 and 17 years old in good health. Both conserved end residues are part of each CDR3. A D gene is named only where the DNA matches it firmly. For some rows the clone size is stated as once, few or many, or as a class when expanded; others skip it.

length,V,D,size,J,DNA,CDR3
15,TRBV7-6,-,few,TRBJ2-5,TGTGCCAGCAGCCTGACGGAGGGGGTTCAAGAGACCCAGTACTTC,CASSLTEGVQETQYF
11,TRBV5-1,-,-,TRBJ2-7,TGCGCCAGCACGGAGGGATACGAGCAGTACTTC,CASTEGYEQYF
15,TRBV20-1,-,-,TRBJ1-4,TGCAGCGACATCCACTTGAGGACAACTAATGAAAAACTGTTTTTT,CSDIHLRTTNEKLFF
15,TRBV7-3,TRBD1,few,TRBJ2-5,TGTGCCAGCAGCTTTCAGGGGGCGATAGGAGAGACCCAGTACTTC,CASSFQGAIGETQYF
13,TRBV14,TRBD1,few,TRBJ2-4,TGTGCCAGCAGCCAAGGGACAGGGAACATTCAGTACTTC,CASSQGTGNIQYF
16,TRBV4-2,-,many,TRBJ2-7,TGTGCCAGCAGCCAAGACTCGGGGGCCGGGACCTACGAGCAGTACTTC,CASSQDSGAGTYEQYF
15,TRBV15,-,-,TRBJ2-2,TGTGCCACCAGCAGAGATTTGGGGGGACACGGGGAGCTGTTTTTT,CATSRDLGGHGELFF
15,TRBV4-3,-,few,TRBJ2-1,TGCGCCAGCAGCCAAGGGGGGAGGGGGTACAATGAGCAGTTCTTC,CASSQGGRGYNEQFF
16,TRBV5-1,TRBD2,-,TRBJ2-3,TGCGCCAGCAGCTTGGACGGCGGGGGAAACACAGATACGCAGTATTTT,CASSLDGGGNTDTQYF
15,TRBV28,-,few,TRBJ2-2,TGTGCCAGCAGTCTTGGGCAGGGTCGCACCGGGGAGCTGTTTTTT,CASSLGQGRTGELFF
15,TRBV20-1,TRBD2,-,TRBJ2-1,TGCAGTGCCCCGGGGACTAGCGGAAGTTACAATGAGCAGTTCTTC,CSAPGTSGSYNEQFF
15,TRBV7-6,TRBD1,-,TRBJ1-2,TGTGCCAGCAGCCCCCTGGGACAGGGGTTGATCGGCTACACCTTC,CASSPLGQGLIGYTF
17,TRBV2,TRBD1,few,TRBJ2-2,TGTGCCAGCCGAGATCTCCGGGGACAGCTGAACACCGGGGAGCTGTTTTTT,CASRDLRGQLNTGELFF
15,TRBV14,-,-,TRBJ1-1,TGTGCCAGCAGCCAAGTAAGGGTGTTGGGACTAGAAGCTTTCTTT,CASSQVRVLGLEAFF
15,TRBV4-3,-,-,TRBJ2-1,TGCGCCAGCAGCCAAGTAAGGGCCTCCTACAATGAGCAGTTCTTC,CASSQVRASYNEQFF
13,TRBV6-5,TRBD1,-,TRBJ1-1,TGTGCCAGCAGTTACCGGACAGGGTCGGACGCTTTCTTT,CASSYRTGSDAFF
12,TRBV28,-,few,TRBJ1-2,TGTGCCAGCGGCAGACCGATTAAAGGCTACACCTTC,CASGRPIKGYTF
16,TRBV12-3/TRBV12-4,-,-,TRBJ2-1,TGTGCCGGCAGTCCCCGACGGCTAGCGCTATCAAATGAGCAGTTCTTC,CAGSPRRLALSNEQFF
15,TRBV7-8,-,few,TRBJ2-7,TGTGCCAGCACCCCACGTCGGACGGAGGCCTACGAGCAGTACTTC,CASTPRRTEAYEQYF
16,TRBV3-1,TRBD1,-,TRBJ1-5,TGTGCCAGCAGCCAAGGTCCGACAGGGATCAATCAGCCCCAGCATTTT,CASSQGPTGINQPQHF
15,TRBV4-2,-,few,TRBJ2-7,TGTGCCAGCAGCCAAGATGTGGCAGGTCCCTACGAGCAGTACTTC,CASSQDVAGPYEQYF
15,TRBV5-5,-,few,TRBJ2-1,TGTGCCAGCAATTCCGGTAGACTGGGGATGGGAGAGCAGTTCTTC,CASNSGRLGMGEQFF
15,TRBV7-2,TRBD2,-,TRBJ2-5,TGTGCCAGCAGCTCCCTACTAGCGGGAGGAGAGACCCAGTACTTC,CASSSLLAGGETQYF
17,TRBV4-1,-,-,TRBJ2-4,TGCGCCAGCAGCCAAGTCGGAACGGGGGTCGTCAAAAACATTCAGTACTTC,CASSQVGTGVVKNIQYF
15,TRBV7-9,-,-,TRBJ2-4,TGTGCCACCAGTGAGCCAGCGGTCCTCGGGGACATTCAGTACTTC,CATSEPAVLGDIQYF
17,TRBV20-1,TRBD1,few,TRBJ1-5,TGCAGTGCTAGTGCTTACTACAGGGGTTATAGCAATCAGCCCCAGCATTTT,CSASAYYRGYSNQPQHF
14,TRBV10-2,-,few,TRBJ2-6,TGCGCTAGCAGTGATGGGATAAGGGCCAACGTCCTGACTTTC,CASSDGIRANVLTF
15,TRBV19,TRBD1,few,TRBJ2-7,TGTGCCAGTAGTGCTGGACAGGGCGGACTATACGAGCAGTACTTC,CASSAGQGGLYEQYF
14,TRBV11-2,-,-,TRBJ2-5,TGTGCCAGCAGCTTAACGGATATCCAAGAGACCCAGTACTTC,CASSLTDIQETQYF
14,TRBV2,TRBD2,-,TRBJ2-7,TGTGCCAGCAGTGAGGAGGGACTAGCGAACGAGCAGTACTTC,CASSEEGLANEQYF
15,TRBV4-3,-,-,TRBJ2-7,TGCGCCAGCAGCCAAGGGACAGTCACGCCTGACGAGCAGTACTTC,CASSQGTVTPDEQYF
14,TRBV20-1,TRBD2,-,TRBJ2-5,TGCAGTGCCACTAGGACTAGCCAACAAGAGACCCAGTACTTC,CSATRTSQQETQYF
14,TRBV20-1,TRBD2,-,TRBJ2-3,TGCAGTGCTGCGGGACTAGTCTCTACAGATACGCAGTATTTT,CSAAGLVSTDTQYF
13,TRBV20-1,TRBD2,-,TRBJ2-7,TGCAGTGCTAGCGGGGGGGGCCACTACGAGCAGTACTTC,CSASGGGHYEQYF
12,TRBV4-3,-,few,TRBJ1-4,TGCGCCAGCAGCCAAGGTCTGGGGGGAAGGACTTTT,CASSQGLGGRTF
16,TRBV28,TRBD1,-,TRBJ2-1,TGTGCCAGCAGTTCCGTAAATACCGGGACAGGCAATGAGCAGTTCTTC,CASSSVNTGTGNEQFF
17,TRBV7-6,-,-,TRBJ1-1,TGTGCCAGCAGCCAGGGGTCTTACGGGGAGCTGGGCACTGAAGCTTTCTTT,CASSQGSYGELGTEAFF
15,TRBV27,-,-,TRBJ2-1,TGTGCCAGCACCGCTTATAGCGTGGGCTACAATGAGCAGTTCTTC,CASTAYSVGYNEQFF
15,TRBV11-1,TRBD2,few,TRBJ2-5,TGTGCCAGCAGCTTCGCTAGCGGGGGTGAGGAGACCCAGTACTTC,CASSFASGGEETQYF